This T cell receptor (beta chain) was identified in a study of response to subunit inactivated influenza vaccine. Study-level findings and limits: The authors suggested that few new T cells are recruited per seasonal influenza vaccination.

Points on this clonotype: Its antigen remains unidentified.

TCRdb reprocessed the RT-PCR reads via MiXCR and lists one record per CDR3 protein. The sample includes roughly 790,000 distinct CDR3 sequences, 21% seen only once; the top ten take roughly 10%. The CDR3 length is 12 residues. Trimming stripped 1 base from V and 1 base from J, with 2 bases between. The germline gives CDR1 SQVTM, CDR2 ANQGSEA. Sequencing used PBMCs from blood, obtained about 5 days after vaccination. The chain recombines TRBV29-1 with TRBJ2-4; D gene unclear. The TCR comes from a man aged 50 to 59 who received an inactivated influenza vaccine. The CDR3 DNA reads TGCAGCGTTGAAGGGGCCAAAAACATTCAGTACTTC. It is translated as CSVEGAKNIQYF.